This T cell receptor (beta chain) was sequenced during a study of T-cell reconstitution after alpha-beta-depleted transplantation in children. Trimming shortened V by 2 bases and J by 2 bases, and 10 bases separated the two germline ends. This CDR3 spans 14 amino acids. CDR1 is MNHEY, CDR2 SVGEGT, per germline. General study results and limits: Surviving recipient T cells and thymic progenitors produced the high day-60 TCRbeta diversity seen in some patients.

Unique molecular identifiers tagged the TCRbeta library. TCRdb itself ran the PCR reads through MiXCR, one entry per CDR3 protein. The table has hundreds of thousands of distinct CDR3 sequences, about 21% seen once. This clonotype was observed at least ten times. As yet, its antigen is unknown. The starting material was PBMCs, mostly from graft donor cells, obtained 360 days after TCRalphabeta/CD19-depleted stem cell transplant. This TCR was recovered from a boy younger than two who had a stem cell transplant for acute myeloid leukemia, so the T cells may come from the graft donor. The rearrangement joins TRBV6-2 or TRBV6-3 to TRBJ2-7; D possibly corresponds to TRBD1 (5 bases). The DNA of the CDR3 is TGTGCCAGCAGTTACCTAGGGGCGCCCTACGAGCAGTACTTC. This sequence encodes CASSYLGAPYEQYF.